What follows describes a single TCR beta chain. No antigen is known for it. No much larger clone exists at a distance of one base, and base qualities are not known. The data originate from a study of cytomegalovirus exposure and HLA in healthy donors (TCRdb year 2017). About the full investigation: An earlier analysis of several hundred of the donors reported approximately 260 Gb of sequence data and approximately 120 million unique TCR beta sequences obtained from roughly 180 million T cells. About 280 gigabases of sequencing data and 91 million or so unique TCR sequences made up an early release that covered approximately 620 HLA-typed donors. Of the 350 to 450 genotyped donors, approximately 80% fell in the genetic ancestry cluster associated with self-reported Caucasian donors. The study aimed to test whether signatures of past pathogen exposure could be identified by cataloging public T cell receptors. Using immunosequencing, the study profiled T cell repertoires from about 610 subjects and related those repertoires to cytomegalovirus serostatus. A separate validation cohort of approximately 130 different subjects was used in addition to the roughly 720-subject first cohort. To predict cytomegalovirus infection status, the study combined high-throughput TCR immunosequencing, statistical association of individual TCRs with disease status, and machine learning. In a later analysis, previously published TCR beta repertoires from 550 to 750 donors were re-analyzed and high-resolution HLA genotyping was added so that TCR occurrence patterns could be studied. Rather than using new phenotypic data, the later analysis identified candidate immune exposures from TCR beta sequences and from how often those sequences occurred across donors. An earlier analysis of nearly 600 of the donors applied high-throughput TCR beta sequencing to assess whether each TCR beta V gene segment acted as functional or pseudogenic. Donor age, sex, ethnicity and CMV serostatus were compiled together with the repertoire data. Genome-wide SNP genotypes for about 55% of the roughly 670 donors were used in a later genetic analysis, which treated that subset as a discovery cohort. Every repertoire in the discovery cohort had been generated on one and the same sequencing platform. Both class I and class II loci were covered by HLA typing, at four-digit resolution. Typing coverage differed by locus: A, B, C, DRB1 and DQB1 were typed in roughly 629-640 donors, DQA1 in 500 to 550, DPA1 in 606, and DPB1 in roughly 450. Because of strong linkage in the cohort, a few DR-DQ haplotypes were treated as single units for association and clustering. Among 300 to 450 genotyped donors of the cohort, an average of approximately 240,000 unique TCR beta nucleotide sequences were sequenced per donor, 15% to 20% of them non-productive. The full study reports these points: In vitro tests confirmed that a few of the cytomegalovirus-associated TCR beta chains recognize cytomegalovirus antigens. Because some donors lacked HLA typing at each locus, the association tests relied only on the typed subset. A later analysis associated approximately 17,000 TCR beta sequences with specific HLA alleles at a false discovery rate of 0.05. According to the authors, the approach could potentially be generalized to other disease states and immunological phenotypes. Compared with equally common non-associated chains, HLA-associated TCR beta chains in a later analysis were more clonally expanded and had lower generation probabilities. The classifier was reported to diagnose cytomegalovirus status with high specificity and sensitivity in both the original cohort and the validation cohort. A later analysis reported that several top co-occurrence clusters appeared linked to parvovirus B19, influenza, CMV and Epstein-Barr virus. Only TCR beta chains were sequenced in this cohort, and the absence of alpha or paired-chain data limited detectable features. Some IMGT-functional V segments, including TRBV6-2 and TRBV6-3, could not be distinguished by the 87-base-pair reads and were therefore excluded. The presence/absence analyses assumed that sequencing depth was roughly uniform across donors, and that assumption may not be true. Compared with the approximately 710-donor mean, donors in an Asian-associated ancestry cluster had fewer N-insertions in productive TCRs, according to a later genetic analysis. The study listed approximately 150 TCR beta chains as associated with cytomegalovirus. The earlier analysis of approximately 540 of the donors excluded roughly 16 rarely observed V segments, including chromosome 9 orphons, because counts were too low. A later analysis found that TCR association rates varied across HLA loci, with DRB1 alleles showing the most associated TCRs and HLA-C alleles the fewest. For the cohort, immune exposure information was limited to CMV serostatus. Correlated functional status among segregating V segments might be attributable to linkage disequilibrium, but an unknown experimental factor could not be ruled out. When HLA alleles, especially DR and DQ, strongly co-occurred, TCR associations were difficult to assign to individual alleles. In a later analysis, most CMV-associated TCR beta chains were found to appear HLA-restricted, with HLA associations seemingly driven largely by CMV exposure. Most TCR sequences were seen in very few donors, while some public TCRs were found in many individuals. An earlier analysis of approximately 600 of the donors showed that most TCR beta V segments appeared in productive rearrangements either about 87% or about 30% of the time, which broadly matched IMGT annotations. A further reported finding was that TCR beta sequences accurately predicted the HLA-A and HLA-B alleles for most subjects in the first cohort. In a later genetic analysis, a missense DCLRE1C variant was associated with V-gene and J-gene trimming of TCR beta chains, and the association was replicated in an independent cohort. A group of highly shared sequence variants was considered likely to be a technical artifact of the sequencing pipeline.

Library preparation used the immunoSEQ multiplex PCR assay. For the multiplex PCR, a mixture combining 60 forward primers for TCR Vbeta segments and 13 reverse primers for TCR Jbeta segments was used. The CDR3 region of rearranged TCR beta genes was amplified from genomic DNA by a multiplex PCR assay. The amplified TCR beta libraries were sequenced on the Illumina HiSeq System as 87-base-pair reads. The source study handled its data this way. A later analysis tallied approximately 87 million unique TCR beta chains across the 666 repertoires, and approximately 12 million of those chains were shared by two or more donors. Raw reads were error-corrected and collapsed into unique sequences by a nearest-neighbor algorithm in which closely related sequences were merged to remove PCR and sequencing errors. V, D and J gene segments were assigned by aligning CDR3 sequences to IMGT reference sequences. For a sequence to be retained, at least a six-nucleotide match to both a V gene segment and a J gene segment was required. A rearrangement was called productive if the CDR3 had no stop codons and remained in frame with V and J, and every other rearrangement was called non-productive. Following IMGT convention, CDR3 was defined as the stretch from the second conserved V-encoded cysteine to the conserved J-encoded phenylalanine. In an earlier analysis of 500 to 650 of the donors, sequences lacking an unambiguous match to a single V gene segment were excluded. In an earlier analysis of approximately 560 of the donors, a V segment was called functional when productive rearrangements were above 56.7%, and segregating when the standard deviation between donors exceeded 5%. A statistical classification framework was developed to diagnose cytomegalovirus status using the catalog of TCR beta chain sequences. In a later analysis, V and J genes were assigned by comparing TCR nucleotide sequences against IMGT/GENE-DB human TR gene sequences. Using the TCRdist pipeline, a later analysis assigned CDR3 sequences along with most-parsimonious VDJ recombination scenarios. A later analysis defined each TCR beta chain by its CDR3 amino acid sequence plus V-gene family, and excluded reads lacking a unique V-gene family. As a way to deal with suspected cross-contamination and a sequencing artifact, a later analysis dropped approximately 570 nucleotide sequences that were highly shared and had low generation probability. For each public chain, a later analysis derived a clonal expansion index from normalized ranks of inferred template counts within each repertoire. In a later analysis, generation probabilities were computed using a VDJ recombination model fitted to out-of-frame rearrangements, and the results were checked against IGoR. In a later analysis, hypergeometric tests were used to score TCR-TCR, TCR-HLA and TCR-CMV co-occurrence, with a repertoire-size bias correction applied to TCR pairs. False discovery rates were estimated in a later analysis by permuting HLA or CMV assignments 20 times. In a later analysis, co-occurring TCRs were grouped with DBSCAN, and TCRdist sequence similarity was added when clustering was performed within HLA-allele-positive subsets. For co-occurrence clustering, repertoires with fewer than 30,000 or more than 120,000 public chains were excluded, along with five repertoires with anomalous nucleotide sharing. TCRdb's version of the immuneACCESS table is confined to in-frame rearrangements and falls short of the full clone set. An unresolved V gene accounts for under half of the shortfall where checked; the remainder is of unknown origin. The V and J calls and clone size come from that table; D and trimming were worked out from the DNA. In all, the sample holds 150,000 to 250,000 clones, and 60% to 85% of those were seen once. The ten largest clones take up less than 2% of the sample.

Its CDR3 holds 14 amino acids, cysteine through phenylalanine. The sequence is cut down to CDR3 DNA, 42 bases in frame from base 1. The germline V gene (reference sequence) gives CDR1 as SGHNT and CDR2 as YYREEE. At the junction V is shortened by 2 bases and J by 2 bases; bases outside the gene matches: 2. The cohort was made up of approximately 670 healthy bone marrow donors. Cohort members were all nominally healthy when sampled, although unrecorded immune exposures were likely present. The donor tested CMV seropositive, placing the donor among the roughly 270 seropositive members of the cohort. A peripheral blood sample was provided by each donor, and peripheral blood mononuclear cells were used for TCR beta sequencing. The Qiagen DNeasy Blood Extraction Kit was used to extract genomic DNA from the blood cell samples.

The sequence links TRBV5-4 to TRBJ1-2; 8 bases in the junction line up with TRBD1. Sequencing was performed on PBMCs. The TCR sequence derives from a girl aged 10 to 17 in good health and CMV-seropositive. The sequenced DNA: TGTGCCAGCAGCTTCGGACAGGGAAACTATGGCTACACCTTC. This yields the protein CASSFGQGNYGYTF.